This T cell receptor beta chain comes out of a study of cytomegalovirus exposure and HLA in healthy donors. The PCR employed 60 Vbeta primers together with 13 Jbeta primers. Sequenced by immunoSEQ multiplex PCR; TCRdb stores in-frame clones only, minus some. This table has about 190,000 clones, roughly four fifths appearing once. Remarks on this clone: An end of the junction differs from the germline gene, which may be a read error.

The CDR3 contains 13 residues. Germline V CDR1 and CDR2: LGHNA, YSLEER. The receptor was derived from a woman aged 30 to 39 in good health and CMV-seronegative. Sequencing was carried out using PBMCs. The rearrangement links TRBV4-3 to TRBJ2-7, with D perhaps matching TRBD1 (6 bases). CDR3 in amino acids: CASSQPYWTVGGF. The DNA of the CDR3 is TGCGCCAGCAGCCAACCCTATTGGACAGTTGGGGGCTTC.